The clone carrying this T cell receptor (beta chain) has just one count. Its antigen is not known. This entry belongs to a study of blood T cells in healthy people across ages. Study-level points and caveats: Whereas aged donors had fewer naive CD4+ cells, long-lived donors had more of them and higher diversity. Strong correlation linked observed beta diversity and percent naive T cells.

Germline CDR1 and CDR2: KGHSH and LQKENI. CDR3 length: 12 residues. V gave up 8 bases and J gave up 9 bases, with 16 bases separating them. The authors ran a second PCR of roughly 6 to 12 cycles using a sample-barcoded 5' primer and a J-beta primer mix. Each sample provided no less than 2.5 million CDR3-containing paired-end reads. TCRdb fed the 5' RACE reads into MiXCR, producing one record per CDR3 protein. The sample yields about 1.1 million distinct CDR3 sequences, 35% to 40% seen once. The receptor was derived from a man aged 18 to 30 in good health. This sequence joins TRBV18 and TRBJ1-1, with no clear D. Specimen: blood. CDR3 sequence reads: CASAQQAGKAFF. CDR3 DNA: TGTGCCAGCGCCCAACAAGCGGGCAAAGCTTTCTTT.